This T cell receptor beta chain was captured by sequencing in a study of T cells in Graves' hyperthyroidism and ophthalmopathy. Notes on the study in general: In simple terms, a model built on 13 V-J features told ophthalmopathy apart from stable hyperthyroidism.

This clonotype was seen a few times. Its specificity is not known. With 8 bases removed from V and 0 bases from J, the gap between germline ends came to 16 bases. Germline CDR1 is SNHLY and CDR2 is FYNNEI. The CDR3 length is 15 residues. The source material, RNA transcripts, was used to amplify TCR beta CDR3 regions. HTBI primers drove first-round RT-PCR of the TCR CDR3. TCRdb fed the multiplex PCR reads into MiXCR, producing one record per CDR3 protein. The sample lists some 180,000 distinct CDR3 sequences, approximately 15% occurring once. Sequenced: blood. The sequence came from a woman aged 50 to 65 with Graves' hyperthyroidism. The chain has TRBV2 and TRBJ1-1; D unclear. The CDR3 spells CASGRSGIMNTEAFF. DNA for the CDR3: TGTGCCAGCGGTAGGTCAGGCATCATGAACACTGAAGCTTTCTTT.